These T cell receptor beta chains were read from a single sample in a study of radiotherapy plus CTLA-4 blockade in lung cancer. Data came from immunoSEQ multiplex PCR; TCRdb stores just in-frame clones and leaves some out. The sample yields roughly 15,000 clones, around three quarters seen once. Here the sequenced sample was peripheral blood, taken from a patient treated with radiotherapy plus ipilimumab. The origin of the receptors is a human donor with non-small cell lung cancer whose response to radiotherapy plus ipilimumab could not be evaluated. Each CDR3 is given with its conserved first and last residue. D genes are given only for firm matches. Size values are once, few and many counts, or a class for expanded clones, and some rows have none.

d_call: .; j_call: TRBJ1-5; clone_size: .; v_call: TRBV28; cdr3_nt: TGTGCCAGCAGTTTAACTGGGGCGACCCAGCCCCAGCATTTT; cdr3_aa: CASSLTGATQPQHF
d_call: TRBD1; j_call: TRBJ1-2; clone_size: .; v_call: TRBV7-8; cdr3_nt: TGTGCCAGCAGCACTACAGGGGATCCCTATGGCTACACCTTC; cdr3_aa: CASSTTGDPYGYTF
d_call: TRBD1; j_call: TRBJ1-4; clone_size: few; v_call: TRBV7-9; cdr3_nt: TGTGCCAGCAGCAGGGACAGGGGGACTAATGAAAAACTGTTTTTT; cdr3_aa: CASSRDRGTNEKLFF
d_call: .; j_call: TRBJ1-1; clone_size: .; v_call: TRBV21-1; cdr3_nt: TGTGCCAGCGGCGGGCAAGGCCCCAACACTGAAGCTTTCTTT; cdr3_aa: CASGGQGPNTEAFF
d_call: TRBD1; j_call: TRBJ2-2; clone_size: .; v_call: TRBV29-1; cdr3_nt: TGCAGCGTTGAGGGACAGGGGAACACCGGGGAGCTGTTTTTT; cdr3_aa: CSVEGQGNTGELFF
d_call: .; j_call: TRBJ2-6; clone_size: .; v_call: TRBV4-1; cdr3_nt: TGCGCCAGCAGCCAAGGTTTGGGCGCTGGGGCCAACGTCCTGACTTTC; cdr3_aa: CASSQGLGAGANVLTF
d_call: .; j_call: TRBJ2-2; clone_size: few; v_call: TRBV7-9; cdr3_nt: TGTGCCAGCAGCACCATCCTAGACACCGGGGAGCTGTTTTTT; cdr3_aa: CASSTILDTGELFF
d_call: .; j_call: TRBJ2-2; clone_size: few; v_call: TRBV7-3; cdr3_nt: TGTGCCAGCAGCCTTCAAAGCCGCGATTCCGGGGAGCTGTTTTTT; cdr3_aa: CASSLQSRDSGELFF
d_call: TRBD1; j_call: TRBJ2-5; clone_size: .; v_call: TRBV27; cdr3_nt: TGTGCCAGCAGTTTCCGGGACAGGGTAGAGACCCAGTACTTC; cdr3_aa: CASSFRDRVETQYF
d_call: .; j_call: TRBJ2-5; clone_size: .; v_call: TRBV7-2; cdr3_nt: TGTGCCAGCAGCTTGGAAGCGGCCCAAGAGACCCAGTACTTC; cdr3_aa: CASSLEAAQETQYF
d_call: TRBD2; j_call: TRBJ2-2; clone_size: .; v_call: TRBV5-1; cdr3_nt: TGCGCCAGCAGCTTGAGGCGGGCTAGCGGGGGTAACACCGGGGAGCTGTTTTTT; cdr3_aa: CASSLRRASGGNTGELFF
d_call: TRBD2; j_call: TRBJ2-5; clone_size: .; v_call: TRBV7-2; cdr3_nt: TGTGCCAGCAGTCCCACGGGCGGGGGGACCCAGTACTTC; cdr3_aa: CASSPTGGGTQYF
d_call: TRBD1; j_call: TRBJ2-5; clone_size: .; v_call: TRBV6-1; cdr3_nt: TGTGCCAGCAGTGAAAAGTCAGGGACAGGCCAAGAGACCCAGTACTTC; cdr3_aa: CASSEKSGTGQETQYF
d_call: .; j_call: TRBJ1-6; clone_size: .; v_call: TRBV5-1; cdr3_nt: TGCGCCAGCAGCTTAAGGGGTGACTCCTATAATTCACCCCTCCACTTT; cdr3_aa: CASSLRGDSYNSPLHF
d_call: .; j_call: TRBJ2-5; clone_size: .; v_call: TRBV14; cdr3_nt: TGTGCCAGCAGCCCATGGGGGGACGGGGGAAGAGAGACCCAGTACTTC; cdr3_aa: CASSPWGDGGRETQYF
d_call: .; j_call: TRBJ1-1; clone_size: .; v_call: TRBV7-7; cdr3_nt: TGTGCTAGCAGCCAACAGCAGGGAACTGAAGCTTTCTTT; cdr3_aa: CASSQQQGTEAFF
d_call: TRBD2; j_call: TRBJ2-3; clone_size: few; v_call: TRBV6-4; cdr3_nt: TGTGCCAGCAGTGACTCGGTAGCGGGGGGCACAGATACGCAGTATTTT; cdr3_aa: CASSDSVAGGTDTQYF
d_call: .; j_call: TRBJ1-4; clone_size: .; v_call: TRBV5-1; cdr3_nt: TGCGCCAGCAGCTTAGGGACGGGAGCAACTAATGAAAAACTGTTTTTT; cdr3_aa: CASSLGTGATNEKLFF
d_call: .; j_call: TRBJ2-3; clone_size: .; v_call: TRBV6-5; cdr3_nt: TGTGCCAGCAGTTACCCTGCGGGTGGTACGCAGTATTTT; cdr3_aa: CASSYPAGGTQYF
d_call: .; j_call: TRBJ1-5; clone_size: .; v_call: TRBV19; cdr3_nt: TGTGCCAGTAGTCCGACGGGGGAAGGATGCCAGCCCCAGCATTTT; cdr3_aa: CASSPTGEGCQPQHF
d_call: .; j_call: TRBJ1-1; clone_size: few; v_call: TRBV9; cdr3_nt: TGTGCCAGCAGCGTAGGTGTCATGAACACTGAAGCTTTCTTT; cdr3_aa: CASSVGVMNTEAFF
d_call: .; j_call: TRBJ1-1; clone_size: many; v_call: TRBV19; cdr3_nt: TGTGCCAGTAGAGATCCGGTGAACACTGAAGCTTTCTTT; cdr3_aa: CASRDPVNTEAFF
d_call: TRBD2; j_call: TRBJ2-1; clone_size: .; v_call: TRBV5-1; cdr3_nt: TGCGCCAGCAGCTTCGGGACTAGCGGGGGGGGTTCCTACAATGAGCAGTTCTTC; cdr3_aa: CASSFGTSGGGSYNEQFF
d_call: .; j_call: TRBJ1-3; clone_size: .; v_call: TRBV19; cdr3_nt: TGTACCCGTCCTACGGGTGGTCAGGGAGGAAACACCATATATTTT; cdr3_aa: CTRPTGGQGGNTIYF
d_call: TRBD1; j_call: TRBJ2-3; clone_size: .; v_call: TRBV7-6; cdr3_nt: TGTGCCAGCAGCTGGGGGACAGGGGGCTCCGATACGCAGTATTTT; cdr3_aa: CASSWGTGGSDTQYF
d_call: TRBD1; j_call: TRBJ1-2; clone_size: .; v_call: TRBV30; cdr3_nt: TGTGCCGGGGAGACAGGGGGCGGCTACACCTTC; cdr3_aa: CAGETGGGYTF
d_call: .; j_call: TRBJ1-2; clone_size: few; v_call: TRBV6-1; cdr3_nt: TGTGCCAGCGTAGACAACTCCTATGGCTACACCTTC; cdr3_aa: CASVDNSYGYTF
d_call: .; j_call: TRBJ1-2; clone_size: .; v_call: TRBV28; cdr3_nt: TGTGCCAGCAGTCAGTATGGCTACACCTTC; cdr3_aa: CASSQYGYTF
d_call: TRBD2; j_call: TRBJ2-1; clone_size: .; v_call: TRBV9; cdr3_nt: TGTGCCAGCAGCTTCGGGAGGTATGAGCAGTTCTTC; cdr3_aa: CASSFGRYEQFF
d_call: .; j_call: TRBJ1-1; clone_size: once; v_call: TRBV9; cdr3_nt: TGTGCCAGCAGCGTAGCTTGGGGAGGTCTCAACACTGAAGCTTTCTTT; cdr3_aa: CASSVAWGGLNTEAFF
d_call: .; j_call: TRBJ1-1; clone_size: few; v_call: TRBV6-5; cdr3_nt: TGTGCCACCTCAGGGGATCTCGATGAAGCTTTCTTT; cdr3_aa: CATSGDLDEAFF
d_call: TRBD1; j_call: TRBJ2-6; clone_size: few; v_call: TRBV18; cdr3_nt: TGTGCCAGCTCGCCTAACTCAGGGGGTTCTGGGGCCAACGTCCTGACTTTC; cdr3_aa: CASSPNSGGSGANVLTF
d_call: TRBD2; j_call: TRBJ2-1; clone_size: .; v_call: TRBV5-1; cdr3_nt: TGCGCCAGCAGCCTCCGATCGACTAGCGGGGGCGGATACAATGAGCAGTTCTTC; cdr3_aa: CASSLRSTSGGGYNEQFF
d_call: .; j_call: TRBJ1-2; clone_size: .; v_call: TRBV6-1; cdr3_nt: TGTGCCAGCTATCTCCGGGGAAGGGTTGGCTACACCTTC; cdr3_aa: CASYLRGRVGYTF
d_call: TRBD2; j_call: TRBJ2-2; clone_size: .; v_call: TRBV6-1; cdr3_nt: TGTGCCAGCAGTGCTGGACTAGCCGACACCGGGGAGCTGTTTTTT; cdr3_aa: CASSAGLADTGELFF
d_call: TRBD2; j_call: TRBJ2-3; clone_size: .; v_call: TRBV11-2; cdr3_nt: TGTGCCAGCAGCTTACGGCGGGGGGGCACAGATACGCAGTATTTT; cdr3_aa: CASSLRRGGTDTQYF
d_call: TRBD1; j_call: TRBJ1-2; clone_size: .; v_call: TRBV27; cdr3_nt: TGTGCCAGCAGTTTCGGACAGGGAATGGACTATGGCTACACCTTC; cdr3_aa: CASSFGQGMDYGYTF
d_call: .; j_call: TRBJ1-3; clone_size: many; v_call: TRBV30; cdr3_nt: TGTGCTTGGGGCAGATCTGGAAACACCATATATTTT; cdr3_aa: CAWGRSGNTIYF